This TCR beta chain came from a study of regulatory T cells in long-lasting Graves disease. Construction of the TCR beta libraries employed iRepertoire HTBI primers in conjunction with Arm-PCR of CDR3 regions. From the multiplex PCR reads, TCRdb called clonotypes with MiXCR, one entry per CDR3 protein. This table holds about 660,000 distinct CDR3 sequences, 25% to 30% found once. Indicated time point: persistent/refractory GD, antithyroid drugs over 5 years with positive TRAb. PBMC RNA was the source of the TCR library. Trimming at V came to 3 bases and at J to 3 bases, leaving 5 bases not matched to a gene. CDR3 length equals 15 residues. Germline V CDR1 and CDR2: LNHDA, SQIVND (reference sequence).

The sample consisted of peripheral blood mononuclear cells (PBMCs), taken when the disease was refractory, from a patient treated with antithyroid drugs. This chain joins TRBV19 and TRBJ1-5; 7 bases are a match to TRBD1. The TCR originated in a female donor with Graves disease. The CDR3 sequence: CASSMGQYINQPQHF. CDR3 coding DNA: TGTGCCAGTAGTATGGGACAGTATATCAATCAGCCCCAGCATTTT.